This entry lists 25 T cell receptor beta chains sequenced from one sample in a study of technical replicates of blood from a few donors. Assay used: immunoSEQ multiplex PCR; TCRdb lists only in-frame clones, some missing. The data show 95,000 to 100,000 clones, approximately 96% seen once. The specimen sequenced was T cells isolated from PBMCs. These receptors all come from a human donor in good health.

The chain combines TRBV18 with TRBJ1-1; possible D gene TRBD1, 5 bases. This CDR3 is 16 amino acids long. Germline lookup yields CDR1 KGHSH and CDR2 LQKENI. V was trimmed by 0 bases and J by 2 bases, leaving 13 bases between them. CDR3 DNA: TGTGCCAGCTCACCACCCCGCGGGACGGTTAACACTGAAGCTTTCTTT. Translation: CASSPPRGTVNTEAFF.

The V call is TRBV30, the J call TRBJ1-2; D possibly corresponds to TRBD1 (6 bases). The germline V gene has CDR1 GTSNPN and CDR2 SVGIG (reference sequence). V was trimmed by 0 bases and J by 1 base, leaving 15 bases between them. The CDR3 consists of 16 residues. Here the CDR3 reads CAWSVPDRFINYGYTF. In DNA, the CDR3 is TGTGCCTGGAGTGTACCTGACAGGTTCATTAACTATGGCTACACCTTC.

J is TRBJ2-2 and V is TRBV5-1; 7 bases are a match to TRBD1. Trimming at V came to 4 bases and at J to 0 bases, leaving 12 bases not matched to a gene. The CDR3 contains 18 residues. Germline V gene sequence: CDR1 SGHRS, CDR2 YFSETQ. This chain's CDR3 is CASSIPGQLKSNTGELFF. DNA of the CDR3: TGCGCCAGCAGCATACCGGGACAGCTAAAGTCGAACACCGGGGAGCTGTTTTTT.

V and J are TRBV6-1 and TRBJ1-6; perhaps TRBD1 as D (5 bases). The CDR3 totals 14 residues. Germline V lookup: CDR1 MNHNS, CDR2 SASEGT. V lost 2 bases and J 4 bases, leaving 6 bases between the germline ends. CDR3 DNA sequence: TGTGCCAGCAGTGAACAGGGTTATAATTCACCCCTCCACTTT. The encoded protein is CASSEQGYNSPLHF.

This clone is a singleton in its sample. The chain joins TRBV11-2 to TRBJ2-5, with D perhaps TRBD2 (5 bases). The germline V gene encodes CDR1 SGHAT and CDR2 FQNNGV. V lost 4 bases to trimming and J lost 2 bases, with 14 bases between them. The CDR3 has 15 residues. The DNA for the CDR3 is TGTGCCAGCAGCTCCAGGAGGACGATTCAAGAGACCCAGTACTTC. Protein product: CASSSRRTIQETQYF. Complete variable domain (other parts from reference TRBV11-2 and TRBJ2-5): EAGVAQSPRYKIIEKRQSVAFWCNPISGHATLYWYQQILGQGPKLLIQFQNNGVVDDSQLPKDRFSAERLKGVDSTLKIQPAKLEDSAVYLCASSSRRTIQETQYFGPGTRLLVL.

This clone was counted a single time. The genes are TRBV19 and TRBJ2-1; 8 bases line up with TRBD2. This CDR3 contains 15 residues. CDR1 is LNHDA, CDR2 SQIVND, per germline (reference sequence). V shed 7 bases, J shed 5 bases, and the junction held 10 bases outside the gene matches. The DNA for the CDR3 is TGTGCCAGTATCCCCAGAAGCGGGGGTCACAATGAGCAGTTCTTC. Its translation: CASIPRSGGHNEQFF.

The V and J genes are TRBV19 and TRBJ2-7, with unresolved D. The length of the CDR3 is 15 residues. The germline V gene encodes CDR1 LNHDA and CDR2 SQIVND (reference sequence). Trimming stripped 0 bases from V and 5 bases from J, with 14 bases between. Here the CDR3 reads CASSIDPSEKNEQYF. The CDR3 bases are TGTGCCAGTAGTATAGATCCCAGCGAGAAAAACGAGCAGTACTTC. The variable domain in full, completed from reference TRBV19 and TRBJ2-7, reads DGGITQSPKYLFRKEGQNVTLSCEQNLNHDAMYWYRQDPGQGLRLIYYSQIVNDFQKGDIAEGYSVSREKKESFPLTVTSAQKNPTAFYLCASSIDPSEKNEQYFGPGTRLTVT.

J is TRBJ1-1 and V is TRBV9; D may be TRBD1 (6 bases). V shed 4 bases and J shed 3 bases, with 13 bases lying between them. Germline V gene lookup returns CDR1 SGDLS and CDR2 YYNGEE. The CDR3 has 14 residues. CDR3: CASSSSQGHTEAFF. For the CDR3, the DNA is TGTGCCAGCAGCTCCAGCCAGGGGCACACTGAAGCTTTCTTT.

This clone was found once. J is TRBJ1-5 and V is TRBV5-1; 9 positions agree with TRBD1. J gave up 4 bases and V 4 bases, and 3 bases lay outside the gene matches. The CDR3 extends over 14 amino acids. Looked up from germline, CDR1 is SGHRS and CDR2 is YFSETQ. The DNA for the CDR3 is TGCGCCAGCAGCCCAGGGACAGGGAATCAGCCCCAGCATTTT. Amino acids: CASSPGTGNQPQHF.

CDR3 nucleotide sequence: TGTGCCAGCAGCTTTAGCGGGAGTAGCCTCTACGAGCAGTACTTC. Amino acid sequence: CASSFSGSSLYEQYF. J is TRBJ2-7 and V is TRBV5-4; 9 positions match TRBD2. The V gene end was trimmed by 2 bases and the J gene end by 3 bases; junction bases not matched to a gene: 6. Germline loops: CDR1 SGHNT, CDR2 YYREEE (reference sequence). The length of the CDR3 is 15 residues.

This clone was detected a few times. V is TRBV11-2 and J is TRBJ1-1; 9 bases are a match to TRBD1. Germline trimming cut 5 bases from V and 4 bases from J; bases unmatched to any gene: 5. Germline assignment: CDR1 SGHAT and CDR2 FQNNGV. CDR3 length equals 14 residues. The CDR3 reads CASSLVTGGTEAFF. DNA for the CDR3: TGTGCCAGCAGCCTAGTGACAGGGGGCACTGAAGCTTTCTTT.

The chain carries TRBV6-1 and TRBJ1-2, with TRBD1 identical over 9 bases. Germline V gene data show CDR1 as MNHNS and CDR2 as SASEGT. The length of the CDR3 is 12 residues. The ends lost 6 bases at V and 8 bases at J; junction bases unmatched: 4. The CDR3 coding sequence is TGTGCCAGCAGGACCGGACAGGGGGGCTACACCTTC. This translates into CASRTGQGGYTF.

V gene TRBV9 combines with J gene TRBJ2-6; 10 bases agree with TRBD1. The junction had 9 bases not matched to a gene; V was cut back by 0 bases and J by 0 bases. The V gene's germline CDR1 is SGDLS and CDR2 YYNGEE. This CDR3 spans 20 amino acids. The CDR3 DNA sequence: TGTGCCAGCAGCGTAGCTACGGGGGGGACAGGGGACTCTGGGGCCAACGTCCTGACTTTC. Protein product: CASSVATGGTGDSGANVLTF.

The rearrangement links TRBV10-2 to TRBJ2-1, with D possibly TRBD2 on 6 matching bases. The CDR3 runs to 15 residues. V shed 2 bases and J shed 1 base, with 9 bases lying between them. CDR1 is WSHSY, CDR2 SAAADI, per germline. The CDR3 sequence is CASSEDGGSYNEQFF. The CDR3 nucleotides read TGCGCCAGCAGTGAGGACGGGGGTTCCTACAATGAGCAGTTCTTC.

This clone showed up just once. The CDR3 sequence is CASLETGLGNTIYF. CDR3 sequence (DNA): TGTGCCAGCCTCGAAACAGGGCTGGGAAACACCATATATTTT. The J gene is TRBJ1-3, the V gene TRBV28, with D maybe TRBD1 (6 bases). V was clipped by 8 bases and J by 4 bases, with 15 bases between them. Germline V gene data show CDR1 as MDHEN and CDR2 as SYDVKM. The CDR3 loop spans 14 amino acids.

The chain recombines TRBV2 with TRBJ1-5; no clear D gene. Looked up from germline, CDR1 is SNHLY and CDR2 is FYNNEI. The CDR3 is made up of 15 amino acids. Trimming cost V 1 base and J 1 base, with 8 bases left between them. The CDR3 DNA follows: TGTGCCAGCAGTGAAGGTGGAGACAGCAATCAGCCCCAGCATTTT. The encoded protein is CASSEGGDSNQPQHF.

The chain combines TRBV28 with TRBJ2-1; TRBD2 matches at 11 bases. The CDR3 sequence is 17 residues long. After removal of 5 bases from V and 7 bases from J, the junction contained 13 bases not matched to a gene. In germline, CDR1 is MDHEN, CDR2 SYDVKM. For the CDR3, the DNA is TGTGCCAGCAGTCTTCTTATTACTAGCGGGAGAAGGAATGAGCAGTTCTTC. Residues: CASSLLITSGRRNEQFF.

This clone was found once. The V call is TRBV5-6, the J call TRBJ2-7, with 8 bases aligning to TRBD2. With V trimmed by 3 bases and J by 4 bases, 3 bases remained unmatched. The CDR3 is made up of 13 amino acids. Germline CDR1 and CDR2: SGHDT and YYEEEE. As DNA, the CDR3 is TGTGCCAGCAGCTACGGGGGGGGATACGAGCAGTACTTC. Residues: CASSYGGGYEQYF.

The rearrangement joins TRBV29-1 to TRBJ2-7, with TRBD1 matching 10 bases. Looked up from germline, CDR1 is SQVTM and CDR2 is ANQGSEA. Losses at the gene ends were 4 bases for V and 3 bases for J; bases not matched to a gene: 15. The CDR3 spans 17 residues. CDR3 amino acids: CSVVGTGESSGGYEQYF. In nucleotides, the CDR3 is TGCAGCGTTGTTGGGACAGGGGAGTCTAGCGGAGGCTACGAGCAGTACTTC.

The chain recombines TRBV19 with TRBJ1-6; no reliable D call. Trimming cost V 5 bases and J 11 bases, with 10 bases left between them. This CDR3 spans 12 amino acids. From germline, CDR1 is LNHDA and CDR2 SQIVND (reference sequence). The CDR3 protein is CASSLRLPPLHF. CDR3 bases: TGTGCCAGTAGTCTCAGGTTGCCACCCCTCCACTTT.

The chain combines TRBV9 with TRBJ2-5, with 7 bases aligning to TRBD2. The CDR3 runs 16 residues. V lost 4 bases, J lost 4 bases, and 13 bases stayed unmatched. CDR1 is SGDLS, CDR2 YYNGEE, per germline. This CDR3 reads CASSPQIRGEGETQYF. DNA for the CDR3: TGTGCCAGCAGCCCCCAGATCCGGGGGGAGGGAGAGACCCAGTACTTC.

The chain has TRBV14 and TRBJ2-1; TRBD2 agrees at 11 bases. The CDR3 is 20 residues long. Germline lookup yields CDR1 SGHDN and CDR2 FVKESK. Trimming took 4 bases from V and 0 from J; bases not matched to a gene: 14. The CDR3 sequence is CASSPQARLAGPHSYNEQFF. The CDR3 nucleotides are TGTGCCAGCAGCCCCCAGGCCCGACTAGCGGGACCCCACTCCTACAATGAGCAGTTCTTC.

The DNA for the CDR3 is TGTGCCAGTAGTATAAGGGGGATCACAGATACGCAGTATTTT. This codes for CASSIRGITDTQYF. The V and J genes are TRBV19 and TRBJ2-3; maybe TRBD1 (6 bases). Germline CDR1 is LNHDA and CDR2 is SQIVND (reference sequence). The length of the CDR3 is 14 residues. V was trimmed by 2 bases and J by 2 bases, leaving 8 bases between them.

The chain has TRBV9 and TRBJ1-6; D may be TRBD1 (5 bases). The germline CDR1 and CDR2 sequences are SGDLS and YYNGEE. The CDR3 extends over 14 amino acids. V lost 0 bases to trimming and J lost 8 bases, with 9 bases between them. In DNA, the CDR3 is TGTGCCAGCAGCGTAGAGGACAACTATTCACCCCTCCACTTT. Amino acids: CASSVEDNYSPLHF.

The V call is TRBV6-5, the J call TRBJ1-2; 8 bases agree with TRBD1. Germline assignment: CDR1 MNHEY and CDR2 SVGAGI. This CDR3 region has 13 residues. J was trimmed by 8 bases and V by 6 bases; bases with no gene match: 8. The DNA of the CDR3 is TGTGCCAGCAGCGGGGGACAGGATCACGGCTACACCTTC. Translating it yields CASSGGQDHGYTF.